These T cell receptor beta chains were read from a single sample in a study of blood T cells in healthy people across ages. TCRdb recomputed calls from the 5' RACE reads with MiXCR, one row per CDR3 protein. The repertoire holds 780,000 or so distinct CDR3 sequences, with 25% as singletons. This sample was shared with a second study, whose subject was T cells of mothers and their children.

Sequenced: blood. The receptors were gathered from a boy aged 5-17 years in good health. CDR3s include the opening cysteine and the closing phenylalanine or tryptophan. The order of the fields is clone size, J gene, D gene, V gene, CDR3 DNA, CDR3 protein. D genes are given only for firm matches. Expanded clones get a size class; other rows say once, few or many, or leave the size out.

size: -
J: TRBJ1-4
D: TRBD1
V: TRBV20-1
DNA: TGCAGTGCTAGAGATTCGGGCGACAGGGGACGATCTAATGAAAAACTGTTTTTT
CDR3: CSARDSGDRGRSNEKLFF

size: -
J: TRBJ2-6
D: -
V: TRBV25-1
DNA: TGTGCCAGCACCGGGGCGCCAGGGGCCAACGTCCTGACTTTC
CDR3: CASTGAPGANVLTF

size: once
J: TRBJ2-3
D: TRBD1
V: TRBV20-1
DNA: TGCAGTGCTAGTGGATGGGTCGGGACAGGGGCAGATACGCAGTATTTT
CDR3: CSASGWVGTGADTQYF

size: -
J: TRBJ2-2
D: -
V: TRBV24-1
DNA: TGTGCCACCAGTGATTACGGGACGGCGAACACCGGGGAGCTGTTTTTT
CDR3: CATSDYGTANTGELFF

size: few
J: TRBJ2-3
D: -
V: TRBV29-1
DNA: TGCAGCGTTGACCCTAGTGGCACAGATACGCAGTATTTT
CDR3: CSVDPSGTDTQYF

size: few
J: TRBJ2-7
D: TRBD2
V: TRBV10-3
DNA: TGTGCCACGGGGACTAGCGAGAGCTCCTACGAGCAGTACTTC
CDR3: CATGTSESSYEQYF

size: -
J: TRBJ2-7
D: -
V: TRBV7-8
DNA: TGTGCCAGCAGCTTAGTAACAGGGAGAGGCTACGAGCAGTACTTC
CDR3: CASSLVTGRGYEQYF

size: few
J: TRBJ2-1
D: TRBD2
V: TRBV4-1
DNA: TGCGCCAGCAGCCAGACTAGCGGGGGGGCCTTGGGTGAGCAGTTCTTC
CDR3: CASSQTSGGALGEQFF

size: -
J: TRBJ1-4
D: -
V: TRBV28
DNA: TGTGCCAGCAGCCGGGGCGACAGTGCAACTAATGAAAAACTGTTTTTT
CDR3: CASSRGDSATNEKLFF

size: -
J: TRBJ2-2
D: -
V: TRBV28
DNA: TGTGCCAGCAGGGTCAACACCGGGGAGCTGTTTTTT
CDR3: CASRVNTGELFF

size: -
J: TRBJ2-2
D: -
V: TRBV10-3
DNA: TGTGCCATCAGAGGGCAGGACAGGAACACCGGGGAGCTGTTTTTT
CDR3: CAIRGQDRNTGELFF

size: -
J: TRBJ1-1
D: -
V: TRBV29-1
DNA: TGCAGCGTTGGAGGAGGCACTGAAGCTTTCTTT
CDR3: CSVGGGTEAFF

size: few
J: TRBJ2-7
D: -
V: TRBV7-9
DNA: TGTGCCAGCAGCTTAGGTGGATCTGGGTACTACGAGCAGTACTTC
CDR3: CASSLGGSGYYEQYF

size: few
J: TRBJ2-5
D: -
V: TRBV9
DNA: TGTGCCAGCAGCGTAGAAGGAAGGGCCCAAGAGACCCAGTACTTC
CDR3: CASSVEGRAQETQYF

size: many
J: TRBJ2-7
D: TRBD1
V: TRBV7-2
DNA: TGTGCCAGCAGCCGACCGGGACAGGGGAGCTCCTACGAGCAGTACTTC
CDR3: CASSRPGQGSSYEQYF

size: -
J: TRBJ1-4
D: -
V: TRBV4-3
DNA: TGCGCCAGCAGCCAAGATCGCGGGCACACAGCAACTAATGAAAAACTGTTTTTT
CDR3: CASSQDRGHTATNEKLFF

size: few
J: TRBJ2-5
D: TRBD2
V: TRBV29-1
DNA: TGCAGCGTTCGACTAGCGGGAGTGGAGAAGACCCAGTACTTC
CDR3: CSVRLAGVEKTQYF

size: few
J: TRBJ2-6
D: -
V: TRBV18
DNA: TGTGCCAGCTCACCACGTGAAGGGGAGTCTGGGGCCAACGTCCTGACTTTC
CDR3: CASSPREGESGANVLTF

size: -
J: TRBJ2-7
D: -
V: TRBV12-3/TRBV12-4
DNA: TGTGCCAGCAGTTTTAGCAGCCCCTACGAGCAGTACTTC
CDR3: CASSFSSPYEQYF

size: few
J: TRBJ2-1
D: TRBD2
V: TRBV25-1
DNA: TGTGCCAGCAGTGAATATACGGGCGGGAGCGAGAGGGCTGAGCAGTTCTTC
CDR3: CASSEYTGGSERAEQFF

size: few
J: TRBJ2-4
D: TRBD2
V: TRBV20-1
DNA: TGCAGTGCTAGCCCCGGGACTAGCGGGAATCGGAACATTCAGTACTTC
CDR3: CSASPGTSGNRNIQYF

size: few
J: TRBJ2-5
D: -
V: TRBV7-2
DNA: TGTGCCAGCAGCGCGGACAGCAGGGAGACCCAGTACTTC
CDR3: CASSADSRETQYF

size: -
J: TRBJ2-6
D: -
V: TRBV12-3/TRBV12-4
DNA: TGTGCCAGCAGTTTAAAAGGAGGGGGCCTATTCCACTCTGGGGCCAACGTCCTGACTTTC
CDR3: CASSLKGGGLFHSGANVLTF

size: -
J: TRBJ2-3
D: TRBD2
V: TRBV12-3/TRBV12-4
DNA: TGTGCCAGCAGTTATGGGAGCGGGGGATCCACAGATACGCAGTATTTT
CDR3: CASSYGSGGSTDTQYF

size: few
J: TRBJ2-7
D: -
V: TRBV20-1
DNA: TGCAGTGCCGATTGGGGATCGAGCTACGAGCAGTACTTC
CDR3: CSADWGSSYEQYF

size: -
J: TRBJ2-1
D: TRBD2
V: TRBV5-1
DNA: TGCGCCAGCAGCACCCTAGCAACGGGAGGTGTCGATGAGCAGTTCTTC
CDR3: CASSTLATGGVDEQFF

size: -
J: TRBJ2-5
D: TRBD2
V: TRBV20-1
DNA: TGCAGTGTGCCGAGCGGGAGTGGGCAAGAGACCCAGTACTTC
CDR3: CSVPSGSGQETQYF

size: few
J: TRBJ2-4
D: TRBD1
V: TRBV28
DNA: TGTACCAGCAGCCCGACAGGGGCGATAAACATTCAGTACTTC
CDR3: CTSSPTGAINIQYF

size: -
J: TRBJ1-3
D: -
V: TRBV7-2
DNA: TGTGCCAGCAGCTTAGGAGCCAGTTCTGGAAACACCATATATTTT
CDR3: CASSLGASSGNTIYF

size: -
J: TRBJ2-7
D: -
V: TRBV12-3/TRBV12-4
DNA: TGTGCCAGCAGTCGCAATAGGGCGGAGCAGTACTTC
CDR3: CASSRNRAEQYF

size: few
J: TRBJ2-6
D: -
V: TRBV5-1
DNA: TGCGCCAGCAGTTCCAGGCCCGAGGGGGCCAACGTCCTGACTTTC
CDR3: CASSSRPEGANVLTF

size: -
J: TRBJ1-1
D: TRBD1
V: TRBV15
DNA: TGTGCCACCAGCACCCCGGGGGCGGGACAGGGCGTGAACACTGAAGCTTTCTTT
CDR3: CATSTPGAGQGVNTEAFF

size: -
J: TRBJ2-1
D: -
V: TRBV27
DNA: TGTGCCAGCTCCGATCTCGGCGTAGACGGCCCACGCAATGAGCAGTTCTTC
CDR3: CASSDLGVDGPRNEQFF

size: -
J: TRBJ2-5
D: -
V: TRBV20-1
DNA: TGCAGTGCCAATATCCCGGGGGAGCAGTACTTC
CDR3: CSANIPGEQYF

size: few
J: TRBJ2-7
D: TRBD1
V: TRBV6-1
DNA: TGTGCCAGCACCACGGGACAGGGCAATTATGAGCAGTACTTC
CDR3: CASTTGQGNYEQYF

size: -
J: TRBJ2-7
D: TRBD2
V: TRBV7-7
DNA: TGTGCCAGCAGTCCCCAACCGGGACTAGCGGTGTACGAGCAGTACTTC
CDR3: CASSPQPGLAVYEQYF

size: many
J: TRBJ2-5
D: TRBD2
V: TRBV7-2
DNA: TGTGCCAGCAGCTTCGGGCGGGGGGGCATGGAGACCCAGTACTTC
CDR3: CASSFGRGGMETQYF

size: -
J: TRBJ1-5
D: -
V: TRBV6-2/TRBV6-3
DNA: TGTGCCAGCAGTTACACGGTCTACAGCAATCAGCCCCAGCATTTT
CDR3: CASSYTVYSNQPQHF

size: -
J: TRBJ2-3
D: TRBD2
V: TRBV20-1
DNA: TGCAGTGCTAGAGATGACCTAGCGGGGGGTACCACAGATACGCAGTATTTT
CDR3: CSARDDLAGGTTDTQYF

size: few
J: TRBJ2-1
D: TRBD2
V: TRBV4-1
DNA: TGCGCCAGCAGCCAATCTACTAGCGGGAGCGTCAATGAGCAGTTCTTC
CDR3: CASSQSTSGSVNEQFF

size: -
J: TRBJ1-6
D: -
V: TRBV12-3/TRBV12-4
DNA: TGTGCCAGCAAATCGGGCGCCGCCGGGGTGACACCCCTCCACTTT
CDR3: CASKSGAAGVTPLHF

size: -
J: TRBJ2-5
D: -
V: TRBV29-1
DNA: TGCAGCGTTGATTCCCAGGGGGGGAAAGAGACCCAGTACTTC
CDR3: CSVDSQGGKETQYF

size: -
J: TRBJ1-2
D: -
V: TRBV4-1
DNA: TGCGCCAGCAGCCAAGATCCCGCGAACTATGGCTACACCTTC
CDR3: CASSQDPANYGYTF

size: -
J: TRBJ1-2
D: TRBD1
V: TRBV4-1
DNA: TGCGCCAGCAGCCAAGTTCGGGCAGGGGGGATCTATGGCTACACCTTC
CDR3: CASSQVRAGGIYGYTF

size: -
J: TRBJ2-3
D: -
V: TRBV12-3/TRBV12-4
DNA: TGTGCCAGCAGCCCTCGGGACCCCCAAGGGGGAGATACGCAGTATTTT
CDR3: CASSPRDPQGGDTQYF

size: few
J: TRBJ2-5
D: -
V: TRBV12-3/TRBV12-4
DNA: TGTGCCAGCAGCTCTCACGCCCGGAGCCAAGAGACCCAGTACTTC
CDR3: CASSSHARSQETQYF

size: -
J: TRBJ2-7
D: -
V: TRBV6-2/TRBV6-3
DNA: TGTGCCAGCAGTTACCCGAACTCCTACGAGCAGTACTTC
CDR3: CASSYPNSYEQYF

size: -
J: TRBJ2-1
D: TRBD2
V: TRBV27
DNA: TGTGCCAGCAGTTCCGAACTAGCGGGAGCGTACAATGAGCAGTTCTTC
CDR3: CASSSELAGAYNEQFF

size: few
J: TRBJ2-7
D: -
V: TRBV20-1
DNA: TGCAGTGCTAGAGAACAGAGTTCCTACGAGCAGTACTTC
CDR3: CSAREQSSYEQYF

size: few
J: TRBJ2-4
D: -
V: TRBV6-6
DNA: TGTGCCAGCAGTTATTGGGGCCCCGGCATTCAGTACTTC
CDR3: CASSYWGPGIQYF

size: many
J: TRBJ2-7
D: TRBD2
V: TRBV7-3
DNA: TGTGCCAGCAGCTTTCCGGGGGGGGAGCAGTACTTC
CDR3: CASSFPGGEQYF

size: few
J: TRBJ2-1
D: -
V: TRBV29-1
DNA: TGCAGCGTTGAAGTGGGGCAGACCAATGAGCAGTTCTTC
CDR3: CSVEVGQTNEQFF

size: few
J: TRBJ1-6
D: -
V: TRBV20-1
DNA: TGCAGTGCCATCCCCGCAGGAGGGACGAATTCACCCCTCCACTTT
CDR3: CSAIPAGGTNSPLHF

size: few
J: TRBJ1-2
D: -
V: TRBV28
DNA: TGTGCCAGCAGTTTGGGATCGTGGGGGACGGAATATGGCTACACCTTC
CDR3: CASSLGSWGTEYGYTF

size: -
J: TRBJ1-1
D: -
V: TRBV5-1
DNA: TGCGCCAGCAGCTTGACGGGACGGTTTGAAGCTTTCTTT
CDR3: CASSLTGRFEAFF

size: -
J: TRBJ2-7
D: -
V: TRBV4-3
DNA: TGCGCCAGCAGCCAAGGTGTCGGGAGAACCCCCGAGCAGTACTTC
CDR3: CASSQGVGRTPEQYF

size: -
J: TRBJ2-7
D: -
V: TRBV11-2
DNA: TGTGCCAGCAGCTTAGTTATTGGACCCCTCTACGAGCAGTACTTC
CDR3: CASSLVIGPLYEQYF

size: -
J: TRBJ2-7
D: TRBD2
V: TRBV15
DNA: TGTGCCACCAGCAGAGAGCGGCTAGCGGAGACCTACGAGCAGTACTTC
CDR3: CATSRERLAETYEQYF

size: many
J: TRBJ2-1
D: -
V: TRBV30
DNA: TGTGCCTGGGGTCCGGGGAGCTCCTACAATGAGCAGTTCTTC
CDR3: CAWGPGSSYNEQFF